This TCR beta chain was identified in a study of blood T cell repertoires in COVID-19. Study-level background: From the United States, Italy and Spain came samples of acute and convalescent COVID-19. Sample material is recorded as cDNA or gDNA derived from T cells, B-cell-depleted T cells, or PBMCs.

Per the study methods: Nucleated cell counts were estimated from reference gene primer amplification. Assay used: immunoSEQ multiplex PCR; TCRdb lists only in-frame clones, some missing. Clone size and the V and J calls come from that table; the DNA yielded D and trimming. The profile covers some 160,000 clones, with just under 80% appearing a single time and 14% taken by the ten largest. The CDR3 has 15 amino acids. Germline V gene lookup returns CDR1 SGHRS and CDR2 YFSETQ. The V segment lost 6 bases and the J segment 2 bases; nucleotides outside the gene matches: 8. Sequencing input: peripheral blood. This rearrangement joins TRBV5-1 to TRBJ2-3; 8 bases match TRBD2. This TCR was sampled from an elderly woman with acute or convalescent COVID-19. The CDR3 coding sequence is TGCGCCAGCATCGAGGGACTAGGGGCCACAGATACGCAGTATTTT. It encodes CASIEGLGATDTQYF.